This T cell receptor (beta chain) emerged from a study of blood T cell repertoires in COVID-19. Study at large: Nucleic acid was either cDNA or gDNA, and it came from T cells, B-cell-depleted T cells, or PBMCs.

CDR1 is LGHDT, CDR2 YNNKEL, per germline (reference sequence). The CDR3 is made up of 14 amino acids. The ends were cut back, 1 base at V and 6 bases at J, with 7 bases in the middle. Study processing details: Nucleated cell number was recorded as an estimate derived from reference gene primer amplification. Sequencing used immunoSEQ multiplex PCR; TCRdb keeps in-frame clones, though not all of them. V, J and clone size derive from that table, while D and trimming were established from the DNA sequence. Of 50,000 to 80,000 clones listed, about nine tenths were seen once; the top ten hold 43%. The J gene is TRBJ1-6, the V gene TRBV3-1 (or the pseudogene TRBV3-2); the D gene is possibly TRBD1 (5 bases). The TCR sequence derives from an older woman with COVID-19, enrolled during active disease. The sample comprised peripheral blood. CDR3 loop: CASSQAQGNSPLHF. In nucleotides, the CDR3 is TGTGCCAGCAGCCAAGCCCAGGGTAATTCACCCCTCCACTTT.